This TCR beta chain was observed in a study of blood T cell repertoires in COVID-19. Study overall: T cells, B-cell-depleted T cells, or PBMCs supplied cDNA or gDNA.

V lost 6 bases to trimming and J lost 5 bases, with 19 bases between them. This CDR3 comprises 14 residues. From germline, CDR1 is SQVTM and CDR2 ANQGSEA. Original processing notes: Nucleated cell counts were estimated from reference gene primer amplification. Libraries were prepared by immunoSEQ multiplex PCR; TCRdb keeps only in-frame clonotypes and omits some of them. For V, J and clone size, that table is used; D and trimming come from the DNA. The table has under 130,000 clones, 80% to 85% seen once. Material for sequencing was peripheral blood. V usage is TRBV29-1 and J usage is TRBJ2-5, with D tentatively TRBD1 (6 bases). The origin of this receptor is an older man with acute or convalescent COVID-19. This CDR3 is CSVAKGQPEETQYF. The CDR3 DNA reads TGCAGCGTCGCTAAAGGACAGCCAGAGGAGACCCAGTACTTC. The full variable domain, its missing parts supplied by reference TRBV29-1 and TRBJ2-5, is SAVISQKPSRDICQRGTSLTIQCQVDSQVTMMFWYRQQPGQSLTLIATANQGSEATYESGFVIDKFPISRPNLTFSTLTVSNMSPEDSSIYLCSVAKGQPEETQYFGPGTRLLVL.